Shown below are 12 T cell receptor beta chains from a single sample sequenced in a study of blood T cell repertoires in COVID-19. Produced via immunoSEQ multiplex PCR; TCRdb's table is partial and in-frame only. The table records 50,000 to 75,000 clones, over 65% of them present only once. The specimen sequenced was peripheral blood. The receptors derive from a man at least 80 years old with active or convalescent COVID-19.

The chain combines TRBV14 with TRBJ1-5, with no clear D. CDR1 and CDR2 (germline): SGHDN, FVKESK. V was trimmed by 0 bases and J by 6 bases, leaving 12 bases between them. The CDR3 is made up of 15 amino acids. The DNA of the CDR3 is TGTGCCAGCAGCCAAGACTCCACCGCGGGTCAGCCCCAGCATTTT. Its translation: CASSQDSTAGQPQHF.

The chain carries TRBV12-3 or TRBV12-4 and TRBJ2-7; possibly TRBD1 for D (6 bases). The CDR3 length is 13 residues. V dropped 5 bases and J dropped 4 bases, with 12 bases sitting between them. The CDR3 protein is CASSPGTTYEQYF. The CDR3 region has the DNA TGTGCCAGCAGTCCCGGGACAACTTACGAGCAGTACTTC.

The genes are TRBV5-1 and TRBJ2-1; 8 nucleotides agree with TRBD1. Germline V gene lookup returns CDR1 SGHRS and CDR2 YFSETQ. This CDR3 contains 16 residues. V shed 5 bases and J 2 bases; nucleotides not matched to a gene: 9. Written as DNA, the CDR3 is TGCGCCAGCAGTCCCGGACAGGGCGACACCTACAATGAGCAGTTCTTC. This sequence encodes CASSPGQGDTYNEQFF.

The rearrangement uses TRBV28 and TRBJ1-2, with 9 bases fitting TRBD1. V gave up 6 bases and J gave up 7 bases; unmatched junction bases: 12. CDR3 size: 15 residues. Per germline, CDR1 MDHEN and CDR2 SYDVKM. The CDR3 bases are TGTGCCAGCAGCTCGCCGGGACAGGGTTTTCGTGGCTACACCTTC. Its translation: CASSSPGQGFRGYTF.

The table lists this clone with a count of one. The chain joins TRBV29-1 to TRBJ2-1, with D tentatively TRBD2 (6 bases). Trimming pared 6 bases from V and 1 base from J, leaving 13 bases between. In germline, CDR1 is SQVTM, CDR2 ANQGSEA. This CDR3 spans 14 amino acids. CDR3 protein: CSVISGKSYNEQFF. DNA of the CDR3: TGCAGCGTGATTAGCGGCAAGTCCTACAATGAGCAGTTCTTC.

The chain uses TRBV10-1 and TRBJ2-7; 7 bases map to TRBD1. Germline V CDR1 and CDR2: WNHNN, SYGVQD (reference sequence). After removal of 9 bases from V and 6 bases from J, the junction contained 8 bases not matched to a gene. The CDR3 totals 12 residues. The CDR3 nucleotides are TGCGCCAGGAGGGACAGCCTTCGCGAGCAGTACTTC. It yields the protein CARRDSLREQYF.

This clone was seen repeatedly, ten times or more. This chain links TRBV27 with TRBJ1-2; 7 nucleotides line up with TRBD1. Looked up from germline, CDR1 is MNHEY and CDR2 is SMNVEV (reference sequence). The CDR3 extends over 13 amino acids. J gave up 8 bases and V 3 bases, and 6 bases lay outside the gene matches. The DNA of the CDR3 is TGTGCCAGCAGTTTTCAACAGGGGCGAGGCTACACCTTC. This translates into CASSFQQGRGYTF.

This sequence joins TRBV19 and TRBJ2-6; weak D call: TRBD2 (6 bases). CDR3 length: 16 amino acids. Germline V gene lookup returns CDR1 LNHDA and CDR2 SQIVND (reference sequence). V gave up 7 bases and J gave up 0 bases, with 13 bases separating them. CDR3 amino acids: CASKGGRGSGANVLTF. Here the CDR3 DNA reads TGTGCCAGTAAAGGCGGGCGGGGCTCTGGGGCCAACGTCCTGACTTTC.

J is TRBJ1-6 and V is TRBV19; perhaps TRBD1 as D (5 bases). Germline CDR1 LNHDA, CDR2 SQIVND (reference sequence). Trimming took 5 bases from V and 8 from J, leaving 13 bases between them. This CDR3 is 14 amino acids long. CDR3 sequence: CASSPGSPYSPLHF. CDR3 coding DNA: TGTGCCAGTAGTCCAGGGTCCCCCTATTCACCCCTCCACTTT.

The chain links TRBV6-5 to TRBJ2-7, with 10 bases identical to TRBD2. The trim removed 8 bases at V and 1 base at J, leaving 2 bases unmatched. Germline CDR1 is MNHEY and CDR2 is SVGAGI. CDR3 size: 13 residues. CDR3 loop: CASLAGDSYEQYF. In DNA form, the CDR3 reads TGTGCCAGCCTAGCGGGGGATTCCTACGAGCAGTACTTC.

The chain has TRBV5-1 and TRBJ1-5, with 7 bases fitting TRBD1. The CDR3 has 14 residues. The ends lost 4 bases at V and 1 base at J; junction bases unmatched: 2. Germline assignment: CDR1 SGHRS and CDR2 YFSETQ. The CDR3 region is CASSPGQSNQPQHF. CDR3 bases: TGCGCCAGCAGCCCGGGACAGAGCAATCAGCCCCAGCATTTT.

V is TRBV28 and J is TRBJ2-2; 9 bases are shared with TRBD1. This CDR3 region has 14 residues. Germline trimming cut 5 bases from V and 8 bases from J; bases unmatched to any gene: 6. Looked up from germline, CDR1 is MDHEN and CDR2 is SYDVKM. The CDR3 loop reads CASSTQGALGELFF. CDR3 nucleotide sequence: TGTGCCAGCAGTACACAGGGGGCCTTAGGGGAGCTGTTTTTT.